The clone carrying this T cell receptor (beta chain) was counted a few times. The antigen remains unidentified. The sample originates from a study of T cells in Graves' hyperthyroidism and ophthalmopathy. Study-level findings and limits: Most thyroid clonotypes expanded above 0.001 appeared in blood too. Stable hyperthyroidism was separated from ophthalmopathy by a model based on 13 V-J features.

CDR1 and CDR2 (germline): ENHRY, SYGVKD. This CDR3 is built from 18 residues. J lost 0 bases, V lost 3 bases, and 10 bases had no gene match. Amplification targeted TCR beta CDR3 regions from RNA transcripts. During a first-round RT-PCR of the TCR CDR3, the HTBI primer set was used. TCRdb passed the multiplex PCR reads through MiXCR, listing each CDR3 protein once. Among roughly 750,000 distinct CDR3 sequences listed, approximately 16% were seen once. PBMCs were derived from roughly 10 ml fresh peripheral blood. The receptor was derived from a man younger than 35 with Graves' hyperthyroidism. Specimen: blood. The V and J genes are TRBV10-3 and TRBJ2-1, with TRBD2 matching over 8 bases. CDR3 nucleotide sequence: TGTGCCATCAGTGATCGAAGCGGGAGAGCCCTCTCCTACAATGAGCAGTTCTTC. Translating it yields CAISDRSGRALSYNEQFF.